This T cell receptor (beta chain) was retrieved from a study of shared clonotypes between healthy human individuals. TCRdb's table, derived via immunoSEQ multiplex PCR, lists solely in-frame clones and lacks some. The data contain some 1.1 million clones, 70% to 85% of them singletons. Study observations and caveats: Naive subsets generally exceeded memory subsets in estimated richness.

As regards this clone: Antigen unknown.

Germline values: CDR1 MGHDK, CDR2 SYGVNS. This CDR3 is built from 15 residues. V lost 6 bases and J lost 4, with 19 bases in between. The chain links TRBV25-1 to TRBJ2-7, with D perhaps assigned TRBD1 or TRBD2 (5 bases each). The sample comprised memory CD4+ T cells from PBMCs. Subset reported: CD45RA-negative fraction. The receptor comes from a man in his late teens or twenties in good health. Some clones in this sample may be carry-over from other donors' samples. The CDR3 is CASSRDSGLGYEQYF. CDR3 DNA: TGTGCCAGCAGCCGAGACAGCGGACTCGGGTACGAGCAGTACTTC.